This TCR beta chain was sequenced during a study of molecular identifiers for immune sequencing clone quantification. Findings and limits, study-wide: In a background of around 970,000 naive cells, spiked Jurkat TCR RNA from one cell was reportedly detectable.

TCRdb passed the PCR reads through MiXCR, listing each CDR3 protein once. The top ten hold 0.7% to 0.95% of the sample, which has approximately 680,000 distinct CDR3 sequences, 25% seen once. Regarding this clonotype: Antigen: not known. Compared with germline, one end of the junction differs, possibly owing to a read error.

Germline V CDR1 and CDR2: MNHEY, SMNVEV (reference sequence). This CDR3 comprises 16 residues. Naive CD8 T cells, phenotype CD8+CD4-CCR7+CD45RA+, were sorted. J is TRBJ2-7 and V is TRBV27; a weak D match, TRBD1 (6 bases). The source material was naive CD8+ T cells from blood, with Jurkat cell RNA spiked in. Subset denoted: FACS-sorted CD8+CD4-CCR7+CD45RA+ naive T cells. This TCR was sampled from a human donor in good health. Some libraries in this study had Jurkat cell RNA spiked in. CDR3 in DNA: TGTGTCAGCAGTTCTACACCAACAGGGAACTACGACGAGCAGTACTTC. Encoded protein: CVSSSTPTGNYDEQYF.